These 6 T cell receptor beta chains share one sample of origin, sequenced in a study of blood T cells in healthy people across ages. Then a second PCR, running about 6 to 11 cycles, was carried out with a sample-barcoded 5' primer and a J-beta primer mix. TCRdb called the 5' RACE reads again in MiXCR, with one record for every CDR3 protein. The sample carries around 650,000 distinct CDR3 sequences, about a third recorded once. Source material: blood. The receptors originated from an elderly woman in good health.

This clonotype was seen many times. The CDR3 spells CSAGGQGGEKLFF. The DNA of the CDR3 is TGCAGTGCTGGAGGACAGGGGGGTGAAAAACTGTTTTTT. This chain connects TRBV20-1 to TRBJ1-4; TRBD1 matches 10 bases. The CDR3 spans 13 residues. The germline gives CDR1 DFQATT, CDR2 SNEGSKA (reference sequence). V lost 5 bases to trimming and J lost 7 bases; unmatched junction nucleotides: 4.

This chain links TRBV29-1 with TRBJ2-3, with unresolved D. CDR1 SQVTM and CDR2 ANQGSEA come from the germline V gene. The V end was cut by 5 bases, the J end by 0 bases, with 18 bases between. The CDR3 sequence is 16 residues long. The CDR3: CSVLLLLRPSTDTQYF. DNA for the CDR3: TGCAGCGTTCTACTCCTTCTCAGGCCCAGCACAGATACGCAGTATTTT.

This clonotype was picked up many times. The V gene is TRBV29-1, the J gene TRBJ2-3, with D tentatively TRBD2 (7 bases). Germline V lookup: CDR1 SQVTM, CDR2 ANQGSEA. With 2 bases removed from V and 1 base from J, the gap between germline ends came to 13 bases. The CDR3 is 15 residues long. The CDR3 DNA reads TGCAGCGTTGAACCCACGGGGGGCGGCACAGATACGCAGTATTTT. Protein product: CSVEPTGGGTDTQYF.

A note on this clonotype: At one of its ends the junction is not consistent with the germline gene, which may arise from a read error. The chain is built from TRBV6-6 and TRBJ1-5; TRBD1 agrees at 9 bases. Germline V gene data show CDR1 as MNHNY and CDR2 as SVGAGI (reference sequence). CDR3 length: 14 amino acids. CDR3 nucleotide sequence: TGTGCCAGCAGTTGGGGGACAGGGAATCGGCCCCAGCATTTT. Translated: CASSWGTGNRPQHF.

Here the CDR3 DNA reads TGCAGCGTTGAAGGGGACAGGGCCTTCTATGGCTACACCTTC. Protein sequence: CSVEGDRAFYGYTF. The chain is built from TRBV29-1 and TRBJ1-2, with TRBD1 identical over 9 bases. The V gene end was trimmed by 1 base and the J gene end by 4 bases; junction bases not matched to a gene: 4. Germline CDR1 SQVTM, CDR2 ANQGSEA. The CDR3 consists of 14 residues.

There are many counts of this clonotype. The chain combines TRBV20-1 with TRBJ2-7, with 7 bases lining up with TRBD2. Germline trimming cut 3 bases from V and 2 bases from J; bases unmatched to any gene: 1. Germline V lookup: CDR1 DFQATT, CDR2 SNEGSKA (reference sequence). CDR3 length: 12 amino acids. The CDR3 is CSASGGAYEQYF. The CDR3 region has the DNA TGCAGTGCTAGTGGGGGGGCCTACGAGCAGTACTTC.